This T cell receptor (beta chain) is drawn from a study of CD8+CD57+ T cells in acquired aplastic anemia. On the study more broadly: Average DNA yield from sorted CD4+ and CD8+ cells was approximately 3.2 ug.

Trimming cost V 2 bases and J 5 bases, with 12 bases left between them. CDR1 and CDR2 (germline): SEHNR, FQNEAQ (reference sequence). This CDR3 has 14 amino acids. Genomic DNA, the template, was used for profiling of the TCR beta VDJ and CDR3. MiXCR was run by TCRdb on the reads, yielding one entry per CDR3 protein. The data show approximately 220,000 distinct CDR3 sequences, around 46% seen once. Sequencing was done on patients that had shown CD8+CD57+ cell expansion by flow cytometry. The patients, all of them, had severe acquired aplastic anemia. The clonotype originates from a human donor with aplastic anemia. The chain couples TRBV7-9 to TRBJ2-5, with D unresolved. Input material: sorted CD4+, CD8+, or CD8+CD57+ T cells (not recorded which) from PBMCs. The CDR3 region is CASSLNPESETQYF. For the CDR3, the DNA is TGTGCCAGCAGCTTAAACCCAGAATCCGAGACCCAGTACTTC.